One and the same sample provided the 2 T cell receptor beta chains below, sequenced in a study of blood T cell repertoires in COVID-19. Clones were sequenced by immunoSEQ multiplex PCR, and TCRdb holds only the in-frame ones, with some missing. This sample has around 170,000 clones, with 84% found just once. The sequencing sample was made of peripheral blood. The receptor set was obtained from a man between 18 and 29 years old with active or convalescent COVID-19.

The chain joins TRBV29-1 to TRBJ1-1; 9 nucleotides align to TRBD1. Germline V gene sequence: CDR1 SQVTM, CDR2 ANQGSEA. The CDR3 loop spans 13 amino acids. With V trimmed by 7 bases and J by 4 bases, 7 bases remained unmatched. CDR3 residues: CSAATGGSTEAFF. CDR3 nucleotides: TGCAGCGCCGCGACAGGGGGGAGCACTGAAGCTTTCTTT.

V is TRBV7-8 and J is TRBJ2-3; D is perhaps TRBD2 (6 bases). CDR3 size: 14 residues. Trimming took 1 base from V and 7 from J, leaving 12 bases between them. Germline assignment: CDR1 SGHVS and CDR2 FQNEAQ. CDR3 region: CASSLGEAVNTQYF. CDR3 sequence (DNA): TGTGCCAGCAGCTTAGGGGAGGCGGTTAATACGCAGTATTTT.